This T cell receptor beta chain comes out of a study of control samples from healthy donors and cancer patients. Method: immunoSEQ multiplex PCR; TCRdb's copy keeps in-frame clones and lacks some. The table shows about 86,000 clones, with 80% to 95% occurring only once. Germline trimming cut 1 base from V and 3 bases from J; bases unmatched to any gene: 9. This CDR3 is 18 amino acids long. The V gene's germline CDR1 is SGHDT and CDR2 YYEEEE. This clone was seen a handful of times. The clonotype comes from a woman in her twenties or thirties in good health. Material: blood. The chain is built from TRBV5-6 and TRBJ2-1, with TRBD2 matching over 11 bases. The CDR3 bases are TGTGCCAGCAGCTTGAAGAGGGGGACTAGCGGAGTCTACAATGAGCAGTTCTTC. Translation gives CASSLKRGTSGVYNEQFF.